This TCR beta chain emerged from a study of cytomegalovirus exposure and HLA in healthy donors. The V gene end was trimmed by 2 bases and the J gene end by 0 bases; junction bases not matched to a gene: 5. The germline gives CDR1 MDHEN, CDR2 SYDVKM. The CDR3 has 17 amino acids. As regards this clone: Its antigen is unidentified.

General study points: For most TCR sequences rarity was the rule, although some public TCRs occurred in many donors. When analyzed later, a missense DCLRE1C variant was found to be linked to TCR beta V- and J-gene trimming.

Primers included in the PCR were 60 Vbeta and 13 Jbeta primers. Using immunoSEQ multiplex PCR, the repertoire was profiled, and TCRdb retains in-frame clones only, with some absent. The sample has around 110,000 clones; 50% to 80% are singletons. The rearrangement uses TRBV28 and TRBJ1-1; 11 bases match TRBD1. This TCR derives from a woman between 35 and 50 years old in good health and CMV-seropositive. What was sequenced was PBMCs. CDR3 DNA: TGTGCCAGCAGTTTACCCGGACAGGGGGCCCTGAACACTGAAGCTTTCTTT. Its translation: CASSLPGQGALNTEAFF. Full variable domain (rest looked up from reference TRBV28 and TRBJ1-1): DVKVTQSSRYLVKRTGEKVFLECVQDMDHENMFWYRQDPGLGLRLIYFSYDVKMKEKGDIPEGYSVSREKKERFSLILESASTNQTSMYLCASSLPGQGALNTEAFFGQGTRLTVV.